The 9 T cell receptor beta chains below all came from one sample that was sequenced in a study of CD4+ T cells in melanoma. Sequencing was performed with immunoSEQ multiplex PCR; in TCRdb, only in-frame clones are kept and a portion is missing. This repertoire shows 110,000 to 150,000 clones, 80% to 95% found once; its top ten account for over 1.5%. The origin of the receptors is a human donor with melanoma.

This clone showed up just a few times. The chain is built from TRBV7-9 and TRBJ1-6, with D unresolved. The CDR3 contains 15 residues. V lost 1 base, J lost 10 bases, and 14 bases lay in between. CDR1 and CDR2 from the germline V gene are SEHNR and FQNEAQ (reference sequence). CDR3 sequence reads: CASSLEIASQSPLHF. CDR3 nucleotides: TGTGCCAGCAGCTTAGAAATAGCAAGTCAGTCACCCCTCCACTTT.

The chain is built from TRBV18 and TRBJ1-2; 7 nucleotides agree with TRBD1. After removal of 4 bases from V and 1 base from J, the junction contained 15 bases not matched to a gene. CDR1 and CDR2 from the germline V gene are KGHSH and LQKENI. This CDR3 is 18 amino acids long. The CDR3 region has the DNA TGTGCCAGCTCACGAAGTGTAGTCAGGACAGGAGATAACTATGGCTACACCTTC. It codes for CASSRSVVRTGDNYGYTF.

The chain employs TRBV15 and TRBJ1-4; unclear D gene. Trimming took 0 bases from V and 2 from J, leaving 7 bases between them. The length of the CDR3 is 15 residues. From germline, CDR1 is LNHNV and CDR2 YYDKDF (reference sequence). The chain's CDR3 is CATSRDVPTNEKLFF. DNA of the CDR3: TGTGCCACCAGCAGAGATGTACCGACTAATGAAAAACTGTTTTTT. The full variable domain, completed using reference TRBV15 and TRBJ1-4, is DAMVIQNPRYQVTQFGKPVTLSCSQTLNHNVMYWYQQKSSQAPKLLFHYYDKDFNNEADTPDNFQSRRPNTSFCFLDIRSPGLGDTAMYLCATSRDVPTNEKLFFGSGTQLSVL.

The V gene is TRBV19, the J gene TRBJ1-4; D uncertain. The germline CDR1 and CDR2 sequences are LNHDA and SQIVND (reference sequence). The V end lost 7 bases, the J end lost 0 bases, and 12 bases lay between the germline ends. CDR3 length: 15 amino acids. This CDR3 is CASTSAAPTNEKLFF. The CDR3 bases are TGTGCCAGTACGTCCGCCGCTCCAACTAATGAAAAACTGTTTTTT.

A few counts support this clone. This chain's CDR3 is CASSIDARRVTDTQYF. As DNA, the CDR3 is TGTGCCAGTAGTATAGACGCTCGACGCGTCACAGATACGCAGTATTTT. The chain couples TRBV19 to TRBJ2-3; D remains ambiguous. V dropped 0 bases and J dropped 2 bases, with 12 bases sitting between them. The CDR3 runs 16 residues. CDR1 and CDR2 from the germline V gene are LNHDA and SQIVND (reference sequence). Together with reference TRBV19 and TRBJ2-3, the CDR3 gives the full variable domain: DGGITQSPKYLFRKEGQNVTLSCEQNLNHDAMYWYRQDPGQGLRLIYYSQIVNDFQKGDIAEGYSVSREKKESFPLTVTSAQKNPTAFYLCASSIDARRVTDTQYFGPGTRLTVL.

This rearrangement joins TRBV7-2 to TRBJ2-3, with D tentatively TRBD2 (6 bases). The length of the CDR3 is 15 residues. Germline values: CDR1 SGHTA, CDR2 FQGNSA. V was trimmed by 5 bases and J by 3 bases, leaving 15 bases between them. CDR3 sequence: CASSPGGAITDTQYF. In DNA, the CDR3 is TGTGCCAGCAGCCCAGGCGGGGCAATAACAGATACGCAGTATTTT.

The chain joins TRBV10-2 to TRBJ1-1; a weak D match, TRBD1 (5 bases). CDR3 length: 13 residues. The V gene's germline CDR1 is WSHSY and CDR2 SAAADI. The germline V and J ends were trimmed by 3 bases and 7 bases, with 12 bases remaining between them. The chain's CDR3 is CASSDWGGSEAFF. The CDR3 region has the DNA TGCGCCAGCAGTGATTGGGGCGGGAGTGAAGCTTTCTTT.

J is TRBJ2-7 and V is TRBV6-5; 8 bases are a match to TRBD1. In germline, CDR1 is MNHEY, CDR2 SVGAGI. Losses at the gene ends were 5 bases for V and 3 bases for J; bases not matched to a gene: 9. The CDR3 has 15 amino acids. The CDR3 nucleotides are TGTGCCAGCAGTCGGGACAGGTTGCCCTACTACGAGCAGTACTTC. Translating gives CASSRDRLPYYEQYF.

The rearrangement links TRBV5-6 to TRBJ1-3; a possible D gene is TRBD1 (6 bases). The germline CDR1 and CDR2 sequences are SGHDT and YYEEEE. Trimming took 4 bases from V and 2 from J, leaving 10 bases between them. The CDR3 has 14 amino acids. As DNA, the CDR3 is TGTGCCAGCAGCCTCAGGGACACTGGAAACACCATATATTTT. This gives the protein CASSLRDTGNTIYF.